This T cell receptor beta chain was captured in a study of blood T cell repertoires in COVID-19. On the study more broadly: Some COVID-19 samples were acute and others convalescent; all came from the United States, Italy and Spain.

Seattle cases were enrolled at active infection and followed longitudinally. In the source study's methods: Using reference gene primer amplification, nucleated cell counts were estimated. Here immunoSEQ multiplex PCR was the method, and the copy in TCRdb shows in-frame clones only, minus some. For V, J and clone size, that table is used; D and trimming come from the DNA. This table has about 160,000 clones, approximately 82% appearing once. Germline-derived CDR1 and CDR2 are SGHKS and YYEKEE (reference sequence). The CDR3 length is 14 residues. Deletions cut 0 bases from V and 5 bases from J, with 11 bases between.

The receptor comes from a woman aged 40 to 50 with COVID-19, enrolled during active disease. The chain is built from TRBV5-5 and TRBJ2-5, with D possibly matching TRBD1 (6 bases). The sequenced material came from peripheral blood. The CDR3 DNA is TGTGCCAGCAGCTTGGGCCCAGGGGCCGAGACCCAGTACTTC. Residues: CASSLGPGAETQYF.